These 4 T cell receptor beta chains were all obtained from the same sample, sequenced in a study of blood T cell repertoires in COVID-19. Generated by immunoSEQ multiplex PCR, the TCRdb table keeps only in-frame clones and is missing some. Among under 60,000 clones listed, about 91% were seen once. Sequencing was done on a sample of peripheral blood. These receptors were taken from a man in his fifties or sixties with active COVID-19.

The CDR3 here is CASSLTSGGPQFF. The CDR3, as DNA: TGTGCCAGCAGCCTAACTAGCGGGGGTCCTCAGTTCTTC. This sequence joins TRBV7-9 and TRBJ2-1, with 11 bases fitting TRBD2. This CDR3 is built from 13 residues. The trim removed 5 bases at V and 13 bases at J, leaving 7 bases unmatched. CDR1 SEHNR and CDR2 FQNEAQ come from the germline V gene (reference sequence).

Only one count was recorded for this clone. DNA for the CDR3: TGTGCCAGCAGTGACCTACAGGGTCCCACAGATACGCAGTATTTT. It translates to CASSDLQGPTDTQYF. The gene calls are TRBV6-1 and TRBJ2-3; possible D gene TRBD1, 6 bases. V was shortened by 3 bases and J by 2 bases, with 12 bases between the two germline ends. Germline CDR1 is MNHNS and CDR2 is SASEGT. This CDR3 has 15 residues.

J is TRBJ1-5 and V is TRBV19; 8 bases agree with TRBD1. The J segment lost 3 bases and the V segment lost 4 bases, leaving 5 bases of the junction unmatched. This CDR3 is built from 15 residues. Germline-derived CDR1 and CDR2 are LNHDA and SQIVND (reference sequence). The CDR3 reads CASSTIQGDNQPQHF. The CDR3 nucleotides read TGTGCCAGTAGTACCATACAGGGGGACAATCAGCCCCAGCATTTT. Variable domain in full (rest from reference TRBV19 and TRBJ1-5): DGGITQSPKYLFRKEGQNVTLSCEQNLNHDAMYWYRQDPGQGLRLIYYSQIVNDFQKGDIAEGYSVSREKKESFPLTVTSAQKNPTAFYLCASSTIQGDNQPQHFGDGTRLSIL.

This clone was detected only once. This chain connects TRBV24-1 to TRBJ2-5, with 11 bases matching TRBD1. Germline trimming cut 4 bases from V and 5 bases from J; bases unmatched to any gene: 5. The germline V gene has CDR1 KGHDR and CDR2 SFDVKD. This CDR3 contains 15 residues. The CDR3 region has the DNA TGTGCCACCAGTGACGGACAGGGGGCGCGGGAGACCCAGTACTTC. It yields the protein CATSDGQGARETQYF.